The rows below give T cell receptor beta chains drawn from one sample of a study of blood T cell repertoires in COVID-19. Using immunoSEQ multiplex PCR, the repertoire was profiled, and TCRdb retains in-frame clones only, with some absent. The sample has 130,000 to 150,000 clones; 75% to 85% are singletons. The sequencing sample was made of peripheral blood. Every receptor here comes from a man aged 60-69 years with active or convalescent COVID-19. Both conserved end residues are trimmed from each CDR3. Each record gives: V gene, J gene, CDR3 length, CDR3 protein.

TRBV11-3	TRBJ2-2	14	ASSERGTSNTRELF
TRBV2	TRBJ1-4	12	ASRQGEANEKLF
TRBV27	TRBJ2-3	16	ASSSRTLAGVGPDTQY
TRBV29-1	TRBJ1-1	11	SVEDRGNTEAF
TRBV24-1	TRBJ1-2	13	ATSEPGQGLSGYT
TRBV4-1	TRBJ2-5	16	ASSQVTTGGGPQETQY
TRBV7-2	TRBJ2-5	12	ASSPGTVQETQY
TRBV10-1	TRBJ2-3	14	ASSDPLDSSTDTQY
TRBV6-4	TRBJ1-1	12	ASSATGLGAEAF
TRBV12-5	TRBJ1-6	13	ASGPGGSYNSPLH
TRBV12-3/TRBV12-4	TRBJ1-6	10	ASSFGNSPLH
TRBV3-1/TRBV3-2	TRBJ2-7	16	ASGTPGLAGDSSYEQY
TRBV13	TRBJ1-1	13	ASSLDQGWNTEAF
TRBV7-2	TRBJ1-2	17	ASSRKTWGDREITGGYT
TRBV30	TRBJ2-1	13	AWRPPGGSYNEQF
TRBV5-8	TRBJ1-1	11	ASSGLWNTEAF
TRBV4-1	TRBJ2-3	13	ASSQLTSESDTQY
TRBV6-2/TRBV6-3	TRBJ1-5	17	ASSSGQGIFRGLNQPQH
TRBV19	TRBJ1-2	13	ASSRSGQGSYGYT
TRBV18	TRBJ1-1	12	ASSPGRTNTEAF
TRBV6-5	TRBJ1-1	11	ASRQGGNTEAF
TRBV28	TRBJ2-1	11	ASSFHSYNEQF
TRBV30	TRBJ2-7	12	AWSVLQGTHEQY
TRBV30	TRBJ2-1	14	AWSPTADRGYNEQF
TRBV7-9	TRBJ1-4	10	ASSFPNEKLF
TRBV7-2	TRBJ1-2	13	ASSSQPGQGYGYT
TRBV2	TRBJ2-1	11	ASSSGGNNEQF
TRBV3-1/TRBV3-2	TRBJ2-3	12	ASSQLAGKDTQY
TRBV7-2	TRBJ1-6	13	ASSLEGNRVSPLH
TRBV3-1/TRBV3-2	TRBJ1-2	13	ASSQDRSRSYGYT
TRBV7-8	TRBJ1-2	12	ASSLTATNYGYT
TRBV28	TRBJ2-5	12	ASSRGGARETQY
TRBV7-2	TRBJ1-2	13	ASSLRAGDNYGYT
TRBV5-6	TRBJ2-7	9	ASSLSSEQY
TRBV2	TRBJ1-4	13	ASQSGDATNEKLF
TRBV7-2	TRBJ1-1	12	ASSWTGGRTEAF
TRBV4-3	TRBJ2-7	13	ASRPSHSNHYEQY
TRBV5-1	TRBJ2-1	10	ASSSDRNEQF
TRBV4-1	TRBJ1-4	11	ASSQGVLRKLF
TRBV30	TRBJ2-1	14	AWSVRAGGAHNEQF
TRBV14	TRBJ2-3	12	ASSPGLNTDTQY
TRBV7-2	TRBJ2-2	16	ASSLSAGDTLNTGELF
TRBV11-3	TRBJ2-7	12	ASSLNAGNHEQY
TRBV5-5	TRBJ2-2	11	ASSSRVAGELF
TRBV27	TRBJ1-1	13	ASSLGGGMNTEAF
TRBV10-3	TRBJ1-6	13	AISEMDRGRSPLH
TRBV7-8	TRBJ2-1	12	ASSPKGGGNEQF
TRBV5-6	TRBJ2-5	14	ASSLLTSGSQETQY
TRBV28	TRBJ2-1	15	ASSLNTGASSYNEQF
TRBV4-1	TRBJ2-2	15	ASSQGTQGLFAGELF
TRBV6-2/TRBV6-3	TRBJ1-1	13	ASSSRDRVNTEAF
TRBV7-2	TRBJ1-4	16	ASSVQGVSPVANEKLF
TRBV2	TRBJ1-6	12	ASSVGRENSPLH
TRBV7-8	TRBJ1-2	10	ASSSGPYGYT
TRBV6-2/TRBV6-3	TRBJ1-4	13	ASSSRGATNEKLF
TRBV15	TRBJ1-3	16	ATSSDRGLTSSGNTIY
TRBV10-3	TRBJ1-1	11	AISWTGGTEAF
TRBV19	TRBJ1-2	12	ASRLGQGGYGYT
TRBV14	TRBJ1-2	10	ASSLGHYGYT